This TCR beta chain came from a study of T cell changes during pregnancy in multiple sclerosis. Produced via immunoSEQ multiplex PCR; TCRdb's table is partial and in-frame only. The sample lists 35,000 to 50,000 clones; 80% to 95% were seen once. This CDR3 has 14 amino acids. CDR1 LNHDA and CDR2 SQIVND come from the germline V gene (reference sequence). Trimming cost V 1 base and J 2 bases; bases outside gene matches: 2. This material consisted of CD4+ T cells from peripheral blood mononuclear cells, taken in the first trimester of pregnancy. The sequence came from a female donor with multiple sclerosis, enrolled in a pregnancy study. J is TRBJ2-7 and V is TRBV19; the match to TRBD2 covers 7 bases. The CDR3: CASSIVGTTYEQYF. CDR3 nucleotides: TGTGCCAGTAGTATAGTAGGGACTACCTACGAGCAGTACTTC.